Following are 12 T cell receptor beta chains from one sample sequenced in a study of blood T cells in healthy people across ages. A sample-barcoded 5' primer and a J-beta primer mix were used in a second PCR of about 6 to 12 cycles. From the 5' RACE reads, TCRdb called clonotypes with MiXCR, one entry per CDR3 protein. The sample includes roughly 930,000 distinct CDR3 sequences, about 48% of them seen just once. Input material: blood. The receptors come from a man aged 30 to 39 in good health.

The chain couples TRBV7-9 to TRBJ1-5; possibly TRBD1 for D (6 bases). This CDR3 has 18 amino acids. V was shortened by 3 bases and J by 0 bases, with 18 bases between the two germline ends. Germline values: CDR1 SEHNR, CDR2 FQNEAQ (reference sequence). CDR3 coding DNA: TGTGCCAGCAGCTTCCAGGCCAGCGACAGGAGTAGCAATCAGCCCCAGCATTTT. Amino acids: CASSFQASDRSSNQPQHF.

This clonotype has a handful of counts. In DNA form, the CDR3 reads TGTGCCAGCAGTTACTCAGAGGGGACGATTGCCAAAAACATTCAGTACTTC. Protein sequence: CASSYSEGTIAKNIQYF. The chain combines TRBV6-2 or TRBV6-3 with TRBJ2-4; either TRBD1 or TRBD2 may supply D (5 bases each). V was trimmed by 0 bases and J by 1 base, leaving 13 bases between them. This CDR3 contains 17 residues. CDR1 and CDR2 from the germline V gene are MNHEY and SVGEGT.

This clonotype was observed a handful of times. The rearrangement links TRBV28 to TRBJ2-3; D call uncertain. V was shortened by 5 bases and J by 2 bases, with 11 bases between the two germline ends. The CDR3 is 14 residues long. The germline V gene has CDR1 MDHEN and CDR2 SYDVKM. The CDR3 here is CASSGQALTDTQYF. Here the CDR3 DNA reads TGTGCCAGCAGTGGGCAGGCCCTCACAGATACGCAGTATTTT.

With respect to this clonotype: It is likely a read error, because the conserved phenylalanine at the end of the CDR3 is missing. The chain has TRBV6-2 or TRBV6-3 and TRBJ1-5; no clear D gene. The CDR3 has 17 amino acids. V dropped 0 bases and J dropped 4 bases, with 16 bases sitting between them. Germline V gene data show CDR1 as MNHEY and CDR2 as SVGEGT. CDR3 residues: CASSYSIGYSDNQPQHL. CDR3 nucleotide sequence: TGTGCCAGCAGTTACTCGATAGGTTACAGCGATAATCAGCCCCAGCATTTA.

CDR3 sequence (DNA): TGTGCCAGCAGCCGGCTACTACGAGAATATGGCTACACCTTC. Protein product: CASSRLLREYGYTF. V gene TRBV5-6 combines with J gene TRBJ1-2, with D uncertain. The germline gives CDR1 SGHDT, CDR2 YYEEEE. Between the trimmed V and J ends, which lost 4 bases and 5 bases, there was a span of 15 bases. The CDR3 totals 14 residues.

This clonotype was seen more than once but under ten times. V gene TRBV27 combines with J gene TRBJ1-6; D remains ambiguous. Germline assignment: CDR1 MNHEY and CDR2 SMNVEV (reference sequence). V lost 3 bases and J lost 7, with 7 bases in between. The CDR3 length is 13 residues. CDR3 protein: CASSFVGNSPLHF. In nucleotides, the CDR3 is TGTGCCAGCAGTTTCGTTGGGAATTCACCCCTCCACTTT.

The CDR3 region has the DNA TGTGCCAGCAGCAAACCGGGACAGGGAAGTGAGACCCAGTACTTC. Protein sequence: CASSKPGQGSETQYF. This chain connects TRBV7-2 to TRBJ2-5; the match to TRBD1 covers 9 bases. This CDR3 is 15 amino acids long. Germline CDR1 and CDR2: SGHTA and FQGNSA. After removal of 5 bases from V and 5 bases from J, the junction contained 9 bases not matched to a gene.

This clonotype was observed once. The chain is built from TRBV7-9 and TRBJ2-5, with D hard to call. V lost 6 bases and J lost 6, with 17 bases in between. This CDR3 region has 14 residues. Germline values: CDR1 SEHNR, CDR2 FQNEAQ (reference sequence). CDR3 protein: CASSKPRLSKTQYF. The CDR3 DNA sequence: TGTGCCAGCAGTAAACCAAGGCTGAGCAAGACCCAGTACTTC. Filled out from reference TRBV7-9 and TRBJ2-5, the complete variable domain reads DTGVSQNPRHKITKRGQNVTFRCDPISEHNRLYWYRQTLGQGPEFLTYFQNEAQLEKSRLLSDRFSAERPKGSFSTLEIQRTEQGDSAMYLCASSKPRLSKTQYFGPGTRLLVL.

This clonotype was seen only once. The gene calls are TRBV6-5 and TRBJ2-7; D is perhaps TRBD1 (6 bases). V gave up 6 bases and J gave up 5 bases, with 11 bases separating them. CDR1 is MNHEY, CDR2 SVGAGI, per germline. The CDR3 loop spans 12 amino acids. CDR3 protein: CASRAGADEQYF. In DNA, the CDR3 is TGTGCCAGCAGGGCAGGGGCCGACGAGCAGTACTTC.

Details on this clonotype: Since a much larger clone is just one base distant, this may be a read error. The J gene is TRBJ1-6, the V gene TRBV10-3; D remains unclear. CDR3 length equals 17 residues. Looked up from germline, CDR1 is ENHRY and CDR2 is SYGVKD. Trimming stripped 2 bases from V and 13 bases from J, with 24 bases between. In DNA, the CDR3 is TGTGCCATCAGTGAGCGCCAGGTTGCCTCTTTTGCCTCTCCCCTCCACTTT. It specifies CAISERQVASFASPLHF.

The chain links TRBV29-1 to TRBJ2-5, with D tentatively TRBD1 (5 bases). This CDR3 comprises 16 residues. Between the trimmed V and J ends, which lost 2 bases and 2 bases, there was a span of 18 bases. The germline gives CDR1 SQVTM, CDR2 ANQGSEA. The chain's CDR3 is CSVEFNGHRPQETQYF. DNA for the CDR3: TGCAGCGTTGAATTCAATGGACACCGACCTCAAGAGACCCAGTACTTC.

This clonotype was seen repeatedly, ten times or more. This rearrangement joins TRBV9 to TRBJ2-5; D remains ambiguous. The CDR3 extends over 13 amino acids. Germline V gene data show CDR1 as SGDLS and CDR2 as YYNGEE. V was cut by 0 bases and J by 3 bases, with 6 bases left in between. CDR3 sequence: CASSVVGEETQYF. The CDR3 nucleotides are TGTGCCAGCAGCGTAGTTGGAGAAGAGACCCAGTACTTC.